A single sample gave rise to the 28 T cell receptor beta chains below, sequenced in a study of blood T cell repertoires in COVID-19. Sequencing used immunoSEQ multiplex PCR; TCRdb keeps in-frame clones, though not all of them. The sample lists about 150,000 clones, around 80% occurring once. Sequencing input: peripheral blood. The receptor set was obtained from a woman between 45 and 65 years old in a cohort sampled during active or convalescent COVID-19.

The rearrangement uses TRBV5-1 and TRBJ1-1; D ambiguous. Trimming removed 0 bases from V and 0 bases from J, with 9 bases in between. CDR3 size: 15 residues. Per the germline V gene, CDR1 is SGHRS and CDR2 is YFSETQ. CDR3 amino acids: CASSLGEKMNTEAFF. The CDR3, as DNA: TGCGCCAGCAGCTTGGGGGAGAAAATGAACACTGAAGCTTTCTTT.

The J gene is TRBJ2-5, the V gene TRBV2, with D perhaps matching TRBD2 (5 bases). The germline V gene has CDR1 SNHLY and CDR2 FYNNEI. The CDR3 loop spans 12 amino acids. The V end lost 8 bases, the J end lost 5 bases, and 12 bases lay between the germline ends. CDR3 protein: CASGLALETQYF. DNA of the CDR3: TGTGCCAGCGGGCTAGCTTTGGAGACCCAGTACTTC. The entire variable domain, with the rest obtained from reference TRBV2 and TRBJ2-5, is as follows: EPEVTQTPSHQVTQMGQEVILRCVPISNHLYFYWYRQILGQKVEFLVSFYNNEISEKSEIFDDQFSVERPDGSNFTLKIRSTKLEDSAMYFCASGLALETQYFGPGTRLLVL.

This chain uses TRBV27 with TRBJ1-1; 8 bases line up with TRBD1. The CDR3 is 15 residues long. Germline V CDR1 and CDR2: MNHEY, SMNVEV (reference sequence). Trimming removed 3 bases from V and 6 bases from J; junction bases left unmatched: 9. This chain's CDR3 is CASSFRGTGSPEAFF. In DNA, the CDR3 is TGTGCCAGCAGTTTCCGGGGGACAGGATCCCCTGAAGCTTTCTTT.

The chain is built from TRBV5-1 and TRBJ1-6; TRBD1 matches 10 bases. CDR1 and CDR2 (germline): SGHRS, YFSETQ. Unmatched junction bases numbered 2, after V lost 4 bases and J lost 7 bases. This CDR3 is built from 14 residues. CDR3 loop: CASSRTGGNSPLHF. The CDR3 DNA is TGCGCCAGCAGCCGGACAGGGGGGAATTCACCCCTCCACTTT. The full variable domain, rest sourced from reference TRBV5-1 and TRBJ1-6, is KAGVTQTPRYLIKTRGQQVTLSCSPISGHRSVSWYQQTPGQGLQFLFEYFSETQRNKGNFPGRFSGRQFSNSRSEMNVSTLELGDSALYLCASSRTGGNSPLHFGNGTRLTVT.

This chain joins TRBV7-2 and TRBJ2-3, with 8 bases that match TRBD2. Germline V CDR1 and CDR2: SGHTA, FQGNSA. The CDR3 runs 16 residues. Unmatched junction bases numbered 7, after V lost 3 bases and J lost 2 bases. The DNA for the CDR3 is TGTGCCAGCAGCTTTGGCGGGGGGCGATACACAGATACGCAGTATTTT. Its translation is CASSFGGGRYTDTQYF.

The genes are TRBV19 and TRBJ2-7; D may be TRBD2 (5 bases). CDR3 size: 13 residues. The germline gives CDR1 LNHDA, CDR2 SQIVND (reference sequence). Trimming stripped 6 bases from V and 7 bases from J, with 16 bases between. The CDR3 spells CASSLDTSGEQYF. The CDR3 DNA follows: TGTGCCAGTAGCCTAGATACGTCGGGGGAGCAGTACTTC.

The chain has TRBV6-2 or TRBV6-3 and TRBJ1-6; D is unresolved. Trimming stripped 3 bases from V and 6 bases from J, with 9 bases between. Germline V gene sequence: CDR1 MNHEY, CDR2 SVGEGT. This CDR3 is built from 14 residues. CDR3 DNA: TGTGCCAGCAGTTATCTTTCGTTTAATTCACCCCTCCACTTT. Its translation: CASSYLSFNSPLHF.

The chain carries TRBV9 and TRBJ1-1; 9 bases are a match to TRBD1. V trimming: 0 bases; J trimming: 0 bases; junction bases outside the gene matches: 3. CDR1 is SGDLS, CDR2 YYNGEE, per germline. The CDR3 is 16 residues long. DNA of the CDR3: TGTGCCAGCAGCGTAGTCGGGACAGGGATGAACACTGAAGCTTTCTTT. Amino acids: CASSVVGTGMNTEAFF.

This clone has more than one count but fewer than ten. V is TRBV7-2 and J is TRBJ1-5; D ambiguous. Trimming shortened V by 1 base and J by 1 base, and 11 bases separated the two germline ends. Germline V gives CDR1 SGHTA, CDR2 FQGNSA. The CDR3 runs 16 residues. The CDR3 sequence: CASSLDFAGSNQPQHF. CDR3 DNA sequence: TGTGCCAGCAGCTTAGATTTTGCGGGGAGCAATCAGCCCCAGCATTTT.

This clone has just a few counts. The chain joins TRBV15 to TRBJ1-5; 7 nucleotides match TRBD1. Trimming cost V 0 bases and J 6 bases; bases outside gene matches: 5. Germline lookup yields CDR1 LNHNV and CDR2 YYDKDF (reference sequence). The CDR3 has 15 amino acids. The CDR3, as DNA: TGTGCCACCAGCAGAGAAGGGGGCGCTAGTCAGCCCCAGCATTTT. Translated: CATSREGGASQPQHF.

The rearrangement joins TRBV7-2 to TRBJ1-2; 9 nucleotides align to TRBD1. Germline CDR1 is SGHTA and CDR2 is FQGNSA. V trimming: 3 bases; J trimming: 2 bases; junction bases outside the gene matches: 1. This CDR3 spans 14 amino acids. This CDR3 is CASSFGQGNYGYTF. The CDR3 DNA is TGTGCCAGCAGCTTTGGACAGGGGAACTATGGCTACACCTTC.

This clone occurred a few times. The CDR3 DNA sequence: TGTGCCTGGAGTGTGGGACAGCTGAACACTGAAGCTTTCTTT. Translating it yields CAWSVGQLNTEAFF. This chain connects TRBV30 to TRBJ1-1; 7 bases are shared with TRBD1. J was trimmed by 0 bases and V by 0 bases; bases with no gene match: 1. Germline CDR1 and CDR2: GTSNPN and SVGIG (reference sequence). The CDR3 is 14 residues long. Looking up the rest from reference TRBV30 and TRBJ1-1 gives the full variable domain: SQTIHQWPATLVQPVGSPLSLECTVEGTSNPNLYWYRQAAGRGLQLLFYSVGIGQISSEVPQNLSASRPQDRQFILSSKKLLLSDSGFYLCAWSVGQLNTEAFFGQGTRLTVV.

The V call is TRBV19, the J call TRBJ1-1; a possible D gene is TRBD1 (5 bases). V was clipped by 1 base and J by 1 base, with 10 bases between them. The CDR3 length is 15 residues. Germline CDR1 and CDR2: LNHDA and SQIVND (reference sequence). CDR3 sequence reads: CASSIGTSRNTEAFF. CDR3 nucleotide sequence: TGTGCCAGTAGTATAGGGACATCGAGGAACACTGAAGCTTTCTTT. Full variable domain (remainder filled in from reference TRBV19 and TRBJ1-1): DGGITQSPKYLFRKEGQNVTLSCEQNLNHDAMYWYRQDPGQGLRLIYYSQIVNDFQKGDIAEGYSVSREKKESFPLTVTSAQKNPTAFYLCASSIGTSRNTEAFFGQGTRLTVV.

The chain joins TRBV4-1 to TRBJ1-1, with TRBD1 identical over 8 bases. This CDR3 spans 16 amino acids. V lost 1 base and J lost 0; bases outside the gene matches: 4. Germline V gives CDR1 MGHRA, CDR2 YSYEKL. The CDR3 loop reads CASSQVPGGLNTEAFF. DNA for the CDR3: TGCGCCAGCAGCCAAGTCCCAGGGGGCTTGAACACTGAAGCTTTCTTT.

This clone was detected only a few times. The CDR3 loop reads CASSHLVRDREEDGYTF. The CDR3 DNA is TGCGCCAGCAGCCACTTAGTCCGGGACAGGGAGGAGGATGGCTACACCTTC. The J gene is TRBJ1-2, the V gene TRBV4-3; 9 bases are a match to TRBD1. Germline V gives CDR1 LGHNA, CDR2 YSLEER. The CDR3 sequence is 17 residues long. V lost 3 bases, J lost 6 bases, and 14 bases stayed unmatched.

The J gene is TRBJ1-2, the V gene TRBV18; TRBD1 aligns across 7 bases. The J segment lost 1 base and the V segment lost 2 bases, leaving 13 bases of the junction unmatched. CDR3 length: 18 residues. The germline gives CDR1 KGHSH, CDR2 LQKENI. CDR3 loop: CASSPSQGGSGHNYGYTF. DNA for the CDR3: TGTGCCAGCTCACCATCTCAGGGGGGAAGTGGTCATAACTATGGCTACACCTTC. The full variable domain, rest sourced from reference TRBV18 and TRBJ1-2, is NAGVMQNPRHLVRRRGQEARLRCSPMKGHSHVYWYRQLPEEGLKFMVYLQKENIIDESGMPKERFSAEFPKEGPSILRIQQVVRGDSAAYFCASSPSQGGSGHNYGYTFGSGTRLTVV.

The chain joins TRBV18 to TRBJ1-4; D might be TRBD1 (6 bases). There are 16 residues in the CDR3. V lost 5 bases and J lost 3, with 16 bases in between. Germline CDR1 reads KGHSH; CDR2 reads LQKENI. The CDR3, as DNA: TGTGCCAGCTCAACCCTCGTAGGGGGGGCTAATGAAAAACTGTTTTTT. Residues: CASSTLVGGANEKLFF.

This clone has ten or more counts. DNA of the CDR3: TGCAGCGCAAGAGAAGCTACTAATGAAAAACTGTTTTTT. Translating gives CSAREATNEKLFF. The V and J genes are TRBV29-1 and TRBJ1-4; no clear D gene. V dropped 7 bases and J dropped 2 bases, with 11 bases sitting between them. CDR3 length equals 13 residues. Germline CDR1 is SQVTM and CDR2 is ANQGSEA.

This clone has only one observation. The chain employs TRBV7-2 and TRBJ1-5; 9 nucleotides match TRBD1. The J segment lost 2 bases and the V segment lost 5 bases, leaving 13 bases of the junction unmatched. Germline CDR1 and CDR2: SGHTA and FQGNSA. The CDR3 has 18 amino acids. The CDR3 reads CASSEKGTGWLGNQPQHF. The CDR3 DNA is TGTGCCAGCAGCGAAAAGGGGACAGGGTGGCTGGGCAATCAGCCCCAGCATTTT.

The chain joins TRBV4-2 to TRBJ2-1; perhaps TRBD2 as D (6 bases). The ends were cut back, 5 bases at V and 5 bases at J, with 13 bases in the middle. Looked up from germline, CDR1 is LGHNA and CDR2 is YNFKEQ. This CDR3 is built from 14 residues. The DNA for the CDR3 is TGTGCCAGCAGCGGAGGGCCTACTCACAATGAGCAGTTCTTC. It is translated as CASSGGPTHNEQFF.

The CDR3: CASSLDFNPSYEQYF. CDR3 in DNA: TGTGCCAGCAGCTTAGACTTCAATCCCTCCTACGAGCAGTACTTC. The chain links TRBV5-4 to TRBJ2-7; D remains unclear. The ends were cut back, 2 bases at V and 0 bases at J, with 12 bases in the middle. This CDR3 comprises 15 residues. The germline gives CDR1 SGHNT, CDR2 YYREEE (reference sequence).

The J gene is TRBJ1-3, the V gene TRBV5-1; D remains unclear. This CDR3 comprises 14 residues. Trimming pared 0 bases from V and 4 bases from J, leaving 8 bases between. Germline-derived CDR1 and CDR2 are SGHRS and YFSETQ. CDR3 DNA sequence: TGCGCCAGCAGCTTGGCGGTCGAGGGAAACACCATATATTTT. As protein: CASSLAVEGNTIYF. The full variable domain, with the rest looked up from reference TRBV5-1 and TRBJ1-3, is KAGVTQTPRYLIKTRGQQVTLSCSPISGHRSVSWYQQTPGQGLQFLFEYFSETQRNKGNFPGRFSGRQFSNSRSEMNVSTLELGDSALYLCASSLAVEGNTIYFGEGSWLTVV.

This chain joins TRBV25-1 and TRBJ1-4; 10 bases are shared with TRBD1. This CDR3 has 15 residues. Per germline, CDR1 MGHDK and CDR2 SYGVNS. Trimming at V came to 3 bases and at J to 6 bases, leaving 4 bases not matched to a gene. For the CDR3, the DNA is TGTGCCAGCAGTGATTTAGGGACAGGGGATGAAAAACTGTTTTTT. This gives the protein CASSDLGTGDEKLFF.

The chain is built from TRBV9 and TRBJ1-2, with a weak D call TRBD1 (6 bases). The CDR3 runs 14 residues. Germline CDR1 reads SGDLS; CDR2 reads YYNGEE. With 3 bases removed from V and 7 bases from J, the gap between germline ends came to 16 bases. CDR3 nucleotide sequence: TGTGCCAGCAGCGAGACAGGATCCTCTGGTGGCTACACCTTC. Translation: CASSETGSSGGYTF.

The chain employs TRBV19 and TRBJ1-1; D is unclear. The germline gives CDR1 LNHDA, CDR2 SQIVND (reference sequence). This CDR3 has 15 residues. Trimming took off 4 bases at V and 4 bases at J, with 16 bases between the two ends. The CDR3 nucleotides are TGTGCCAGTAGTAGCCCCACGGGTGGAAGCACTGAAGCTTTCTTT. Residues: CASSSPTGGSTEAFF.

The chain links TRBV13 to TRBJ2-2, with 7 positions matching TRBD1. V lost 5 bases and J lost 5; bases outside the gene matches: 8. The CDR3 contains 15 residues. Germline V lookup: CDR1 PRHDT, CDR2 FYEKMQ (reference sequence). Here the CDR3 reads CASSTTQGRTGELFF. The CDR3 nucleotides read TGTGCCAGCAGCACCACACAGGGGAGAACCGGGGAGCTGTTTTTT.

This chain joins TRBV18 and TRBJ1-3, with a weak D call TRBD1 (6 bases). With 4 bases removed from V and 3 bases from J, the gap between germline ends came to 13 bases. Germline CDR1 is KGHSH and CDR2 is LQKENI. The CDR3 length is 15 residues. CDR3 sequence reads: CASSLQGDSGNTIYF. Here the CDR3 DNA reads TGTGCCAGCTCACTACAGGGAGATAGTGGAAACACCATATATTTT. The whole variable domain, filled in from reference TRBV18 and TRBJ1-3, reads NAGVMQNPRHLVRRRGQEARLRCSPMKGHSHVYWYRQLPEEGLKFMVYLQKENIIDESGMPKERFSAEFPKEGPSILRIQQVVRGDSAAYFCASSLQGDSGNTIYFGEGSWLTVV.

The chain is built from TRBV29-1 and TRBJ2-1; tentative D call: TRBD1 (6 bases). V lost 3 bases, J lost 6 bases, and 15 bases lay in between. The CDR3 consists of 14 residues. Germline CDR1 SQVTM, CDR2 ANQGSEA. The DNA of the CDR3 is TGCAGCGTTGAGGGGACATACCACGCCAATGAGCAGTTCTTC. It codes for CSVEGTYHANEQFF.